The 19 T cell receptor beta chains given below trace back to one sample, sequenced in a study of cytomegalovirus exposure and HLA in healthy donors. Clones were read by immunoSEQ multiplex PCR, and TCRdb kept only the in-frame ones, dropping some. The sample yields about 190,000 clones, roughly four fifths seen once. Sequenced: PBMCs. These receptors all come from a young woman in good health and CMV-seropositive.

The chain combines TRBV6-1 with TRBJ2-3; D uncertain. Germline V gives CDR1 MNHNS, CDR2 SASEGT. The CDR3 loop spans 10 amino acids. V was pared by 7 bases and J by 3 bases, with 2 bases between. The CDR3 DNA sequence: TGTGCCAGCACGACAGATACGCAGTATTTT. Translated: CASTTDTQYF.

The chain couples TRBV5-1 to TRBJ2-1; no clear D gene. The CDR3 extends over 16 amino acids. The V gene lost 0 bases and the J gene lost 4 bases, with 14 bases spanning the gap. Germline V gene sequence: CDR1 SGHRS, CDR2 YFSETQ. CDR3 sequence (DNA): TGCGCCAGCAGCTTGGAGACGCGAGGCCTTTACAATGAGCAGTTCTTC. Its translation: CASSLETRGLYNEQFF.

This chain joins TRBV5-8 and TRBJ2-5; 11 bases are a match to TRBD2. V trimming: 4 bases; J trimming: 3 bases; junction bases outside the gene matches: 5. The length of the CDR3 is 15 residues. Germline loops: CDR1 SGHTS, CDR2 YDEGEE. The CDR3 region has the DNA TGTGCCAGCAGCGCTACTAGCGGGGGAAAAGAGACCCAGTACTTC. Residues: CASSATSGGKETQYF.

This clone was recorded at least ten times. The CDR3 spells CSPEGGPEQYF. The CDR3 DNA reads as TGCAGCCCCGAAGGGGGTCCTGAGCAGTACTTC. This chain links TRBV20-1 with TRBJ2-7; D possibly corresponds to TRBD1 (6 bases). The CDR3 runs to 11 residues. Germline assignment: CDR1 DFQATT and CDR2 SNEGSKA (reference sequence).

Remarks on this clone: Different DNA sequences within this sample yield the same CDR3. The CDR3 DNA is TGTGCCAGCTCACCGGGGACAGGGAACACCGGGGAGCTGTTTTTT. This gives the protein CASSPGTGNTGELFF. V and J are TRBV18 and TRBJ2-2; TRBD1 agrees at 8 bases. The CDR3 covers 15 residues. V was clipped by 3 bases and J by 1 base; unmatched bases: 1. Per the germline V gene, CDR1 is KGHSH and CDR2 is LQKENI. Full variable domain (missing parts from reference TRBV18 and TRBJ2-2): NAGVMQNPRHLVRRRGQEARLRCSPMKGHSHVYWYRQLPEEGLKFMVYLQKENIIDESGMPKERFSAEFPKEGPSILRIQQVVRGDSAAYFCASSPGTGNTGELFFGEGSRLTVL.

The chain links TRBV19 to TRBJ1-5; D is unclear. V was pared by 4 bases and J by 0 bases, with 7 bases between. The CDR3 consists of 14 residues. Germline values: CDR1 LNHDA, CDR2 SQIVND (reference sequence). CDR3 amino acids: CASSTYSSNQPQHF. The CDR3 bases are TGTGCCAGTAGTACTTACAGTAGCAATCAGCCCCAGCATTTT.

V is TRBV19 and J is TRBJ1-2; 8 positions match TRBD1. Germline assignment: CDR1 LNHDA and CDR2 SQIVND (reference sequence). The CDR3 runs 16 residues. The ends lost 5 bases at V and 1 base at J; junction bases unmatched: 9. This chain's CDR3 is CASSVKTGDYNYGYTF. CDR3 nucleotide sequence: TGTGCCAGTAGTGTGAAGACAGGGGATTATAACTATGGCTACACCTTC.

The chain recombines TRBV6-1 with TRBJ1-1; a possible D gene is TRBD1 (6 bases). Germline CDR1 MNHNS, CDR2 SASEGT. CDR3 size: 14 residues. Trimming stripped 0 bases from V and 6 bases from J, with 11 bases between. The CDR3 coding sequence is TGTGCCAGCAGTGAAGCGTCAGGGGTCGCTGAAGCTTTCTTT. It specifies CASSEASGVAEAFF.

The J gene is TRBJ1-6, the V gene TRBV28; D gene uncertain. Germline V gene data show CDR1 as MDHEN and CDR2 as SYDVKM. There are 14 residues in the CDR3. Trimming left V 7 bases short and J 5 bases short, with 12 bases between. The CDR3 coding sequence is TGTGCCAGCAATGAACAGCTCAATAATTCACCCCTCCACTTT. Amino acids: CASNEQLNNSPLHF.

This clone has just one count. The chain is built from TRBV12-5 and TRBJ1-3; 12 bases fit TRBD1. Trimming removed 4 bases from V and 3 bases from J; junction bases left unmatched: 19. CDR3 size: 21 residues. Germline lookup yields CDR1 LGHNT and CDR2 FRNRAP. CDR3 bases: TGTGCTAGTGGTTGGCAGCCGGCCGGGACAGGGGGCGCAAAATATGGAAACACCATATATTTT. Amino acid sequence: CASGWQPAGTGGAKYGNTIYF.

Turning to this clone: The identical CDR3 is also encoded by other nucleotide sequences in the sample. The rearrangement uses TRBV5-1 and TRBJ2-3; 7 nucleotides agree with TRBD2. Per the germline V gene, CDR1 is SGHRS and CDR2 is YFSETQ. V lost 3 bases to trimming and J lost 0 bases; unmatched junction nucleotides: 1. The CDR3 totals 14 residues. CDR3 coding DNA: TGCGCCAGCAGCTCGGGGGGAAGCACAGATACGCAGTATTTT. Residues: CASSSGGSTDTQYF.

The rearrangement joins TRBV6-5 to TRBJ2-7; 7 bases fit TRBD2. Per the germline V gene, CDR1 is MNHEY and CDR2 is SVGAGI. Unmatched junction bases numbered 5, after V lost 6 bases and J lost 0 bases. The CDR3 is made up of 14 amino acids. The CDR3 coding sequence is TGTGCCAGCAGAACGGGACTATTCTCCTACGAGCAGTACTTC. This translates into CASRTGLFSYEQYF.

The chain joins TRBV6-5 to TRBJ2-7, with 10 bases fitting TRBD1. Germline V gene sequence: CDR1 MNHEY, CDR2 SVGAGI. This CDR3 spans 15 amino acids. Trimming at V came to 0 bases and at J to 6 bases, leaving 5 bases not matched to a gene. In nucleotides, the CDR3 is TGTGCCAGCAGTTACTCACCAGGGACAGGGGCCGAGCAGTACTTC. Translation gives CASSYSPGTGAEQYF.

This rearrangement joins TRBV7-2 to TRBJ1-1; 9 bases fit TRBD1. The CDR3 contains 16 residues. The V segment lost 2 bases and the J segment 2 bases; nucleotides outside the gene matches: 6. CDR1 is SGHTA, CDR2 FQGNSA, per germline. The CDR3 reads CASSLLSGQGNTEAFF. CDR3 DNA sequence: TGTGCCAGCAGCTTACTTTCGGGACAGGGCAACACTGAAGCTTTCTTT.

CDR3 in DNA: TGCGCCAGCAGTGAGCGGATACCGGGACAGAGCTACACCGGGGAGCTGTTTTTT. Residues: CASSERIPGQSYTGELFF. V and J are TRBV10-2 and TRBJ2-2; 7 positions agree with TRBD1. Germline CDR1 reads WSHSY; CDR2 reads SAAADI. This CDR3 spans 18 amino acids. Unmatched junction bases numbered 12, after V lost 2 bases and J lost 3 bases.

In DNA, the CDR3 is TGTGCCAGCAGGCCTACTAGCTACTCCTACAATGAGCAGTTCTTC. Residues: CASRPTSYSYNEQFF. This rearrangement joins TRBV6-1 to TRBJ2-1; a possible D gene is TRBD2 (6 bases). Trimming took off 6 bases at V and 0 bases at J, with 12 bases between the two ends. The germline V gene encodes CDR1 MNHNS and CDR2 SASEGT. CDR3 size: 15 residues.

The chain recombines TRBV27 with TRBJ2-3; D unclear. The germline V and J ends were trimmed by 5 bases and 2 bases, with 5 bases remaining between them. This CDR3 has 12 amino acids. Germline lookup yields CDR1 MNHEY and CDR2 SMNVEV (reference sequence). The CDR3 here is CASSTYTDTQYF. DNA of the CDR3: TGTGCCAGCAGTACATACACAGATACGCAGTATTTT.

The V gene is TRBV6-1, the J gene TRBJ1-5, with unresolved D. In germline, CDR1 is MNHNS, CDR2 SASEGT. This CDR3 comprises 13 residues. Trimming took off 7 bases at V and 7 bases at J, with 14 bases between the two ends. CDR3 DNA sequence: TGTGCCAGCACCGAGCGGGAAGGGCAGCCCCAGCATTTT. It specifies CASTEREGQPQHF.

This clone was seen a few times. The CDR3 protein is CASSRPHTNQPQHF. CDR3 DNA sequence: TGTGCCAGCTCACGTCCCCATACTAATCAGCCCCAGCATTTT. The gene calls are TRBV18 and TRBJ1-5; the D is unclear. Trimming pared 4 bases from V and 4 bases from J, leaving 11 bases between. The CDR3 has 14 residues. Germline loops: CDR1 KGHSH, CDR2 LQKENI.